This record covers a single T cell receptor beta chain. Which antigen it targets is not known. The sample holds no much larger clone one base away, and base qualities are not on file. The donors were healthy, HIV-negative adults who had no recently reported acute infections or vaccinations. Every donor was a Caucasian adult residing in Nashville, Tennessee, USA. CD8 memory samples combined magnetically selected CD45RO+ cells with CCR7-negative CD45RA+ effector memory (TemRA) cells. Blood was collected by leukapheresis, and PBMCs were isolated by Ficoll-Histopaque density gradient centrifugation and then cryopreserved in liquid nitrogen vapor phase. Purity and quantity of every magnetically sorted T cell population were checked by analytical flow cytometry. From each sorted fraction, genomic DNA was isolated and quantified by UV absorbance on a Nanodrop 2000c. Sequences MNHEY (CDR1) and SMNVEV (CDR2) are obtained from the germline V gene (reference sequence). The cysteine opens and the phenylalanine closes a CDR3 of 14 amino acids. The DNA shown is the 42-base CDR3, in frame from base 1. The germline ends are 15 bases apart after V is trimmed by 6 bases and J by 6 bases.

The data were taken from a study of shared clonotypes between healthy human individuals (dated by TCRdb to about 2020). For the wider study: A couple of women and a few men aged 18 to 49 years were included in the cohort. Per donor, three plates each were used for CD4 naive and CD4 memory, two for CD8 naive, and one for CD8 memory. To estimate repertoire size and how much clonotype sharing occurs between individuals, the study deeply sequenced the blood TCR repertoires of several healthy adults. Libraries were prepared and TCR repertoires were sequenced by different laboratories using diverse techniques, in order to increase sequencing depth and limit assay-specific biases. Per donor, leukapheresis produced somewhere between about 0.9 and 9.5 billion PBMCs.

The study at large found these results: Pairwise subsampling indicated that sequencing depth was expected to affect the degree of clonotype sharing among donors. Sampling was restricted to blood, and TCR repertoires in tissue are likely to differ from TCR repertoires in blood. Across a handful of donors, around 5.4% of naive CD4, approximately 4% of naive CD8, around 2.5% of memory CD4, and approximately 0.42% of memory CD8 clonotypes were shared. Incomplete sequencing was indicated by rarefaction of sorted-subset datasets, despite the large sequencing depth. Clonotypes shared by all four sorted-subset donors showed higher generation probabilities than non-shared clonotypes. Because the study included a small number of donors, the genetic and exposure-history diversity represented was limited. Larger estimated clonotype richness was generally found for naive subsets than for memory subsets.

Using the deep immunoSEQ assay, multiplex PCR amplified TCR CDR3 regions from genomic DNA. For each cell subset, the extracted genomic DNA was distributed evenly across all wells of several immunoSEQ 96-well plates, and each plate served as one replicate. Each replicate PCR for sorted subsets received about 180 ng genomic DNA, equal to 30,000 or so T cell genomes. The purified libraries were quantified using a Qubit 3.0 fluorometer, sized with a Bioanalyzer 2100, and then quantified again using the KAPA Library Quantification kit. A separate single-read 150-cycle Illumina NextSeq 550 flow cell was used to sequence each immunoSEQ 96-well plate. In the source study's methods: Because only junctional sequences without quality scores were contained in the immunoSEQ output, filtering matching that applied to full-length reads could not be performed. Sequences were annotated with PyIR, a Python wrapper for IgBLAST v1.9, using IMGT germline references to assign V/J genes and CDR3. Any read was removed if the V/J assignment was weak (E-value above 1e-6), the CDR3 was missing, or the read contained stop codons, out-of-frame junctions, or ambiguous translated residues. V3J clonotypes were defined as sequences sharing the same inferred V gene, J gene, and CDR3 amino acid sequence. Percentage overlap between repertoires was computed as shared unique clonotypes divided by the size of the smaller repertoire. RTK rarefaction, the Chao1 estimator, and Recon v2.1 estimates of unobserved clonotypes were used to assess repertoire richness. OLGA was used to compute generation probabilities for all TCRbeta clonotypes that the gDNA method yielded from four donors. This is the immuneACCESS table as TCRdb keeps it, with only in-frame sequences that have V and J called. A part of the clones is gone; compared with another copy, unresolved V genes explain less than half, and the rest is unexplained. V and J calls and clone size come straight from that table; D and trimming were deduced from the DNA. In all, the sample holds over 300,000 clones, and roughly 87% of those were seen once. Of the sample, around 15% falls within the top ten clones.

This sequence originates from a man aged 18 to 29 in good health. Rearrangement joined TRBV27 to TRBJ2-1, with the D gene not clear enough to name. The sample was memory CD8+ T cells sorted from blood. The cell subset or site label for this specimen denotes: CD45RO+ cells pooled with CCR7-negative TemRA cells. CDR3 protein: CASRVQGLSNEQFF. The base sequence is TGTGCCAGCAGGGTTCAAGGGCTTAGCAATGAGCAGTTCTTC.